This T cell receptor beta chain was captured by sequencing in a study of cytomegalovirus exposure and HLA in healthy donors. Study-wide results and caveats: In a later analysis, first-cohort TCR clusters were found to tend to co-occur in the 130 or so validation repertoires. The listing of roughly 160 TCR beta chains classed them as cytomegalovirus-associated. Some public TCRs appeared in many individuals, while most sequences were rare.

Donors were drawn from the approximately 120-subject validation cohort, separate from the roughly 700-subject first cohort. In regard to this clone: What it recognizes is unknown.

The germline gives CDR1 MDHEN, CDR2 SYDVKM. CDR3 size: 15 residues. The V and J ends lost 8 bases and 2 bases, in that order; junction bases with no gene match: 9. Here immunoSEQ multiplex PCR was the method, and the copy in TCRdb shows in-frame clones only, minus some. The data show 300,000 to 450,000 clones, with 70% to 90% seen just once and over 0.75% held by the top ten. The chain has TRBV28 and TRBJ2-7, with 10 bases fitting TRBD1. The sequence was collected from a woman aged 18-35 years in good health and CMV-seronegative. Sequencing was carried out using PBMCs. CDR3 nucleotide sequence: TGTGCCAGCCAACCGGGACAGGGGATAGCCTACGAGCAGTACTTC. Its protein product is CASQPGQGIAYEQYF.